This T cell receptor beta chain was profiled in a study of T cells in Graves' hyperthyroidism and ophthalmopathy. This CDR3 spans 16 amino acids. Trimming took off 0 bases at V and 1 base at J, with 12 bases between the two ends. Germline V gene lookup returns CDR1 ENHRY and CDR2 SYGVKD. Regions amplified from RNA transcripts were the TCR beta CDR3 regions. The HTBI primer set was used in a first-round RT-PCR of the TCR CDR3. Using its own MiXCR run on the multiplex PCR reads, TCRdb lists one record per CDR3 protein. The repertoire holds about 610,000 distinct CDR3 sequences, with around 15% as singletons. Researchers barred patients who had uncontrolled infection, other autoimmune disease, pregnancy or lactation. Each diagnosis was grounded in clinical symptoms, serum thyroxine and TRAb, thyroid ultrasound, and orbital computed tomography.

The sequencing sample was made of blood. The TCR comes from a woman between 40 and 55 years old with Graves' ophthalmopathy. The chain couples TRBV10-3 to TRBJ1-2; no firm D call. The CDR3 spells CAISESESGINYGYTF. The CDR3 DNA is TGTGCCATCAGTGAGTCAGAGAGCGGGATTAACTATGGCTACACCTTC.